Following are 28 T cell receptor beta chains from one sample sequenced in a study of early T cells in non-severe SARS-CoV-2 infection (dated by TCRdb to the early 2020s). The library was generated by 5' RACE. TCRdb names NextSeq 500 as the instrument used. TCRdb handled the public reads itself, with Q25 trimming in fastp and clone calling in MiXCR, and kept productive beta chains. Entries are consolidated by CDR3 protein sequence, retaining the most common genes and DNA. The sample data list 85,000 to 120,000 distinct CDR3 sequences, and about 12% of these were observed just once. 5.5% to 7% of the sample is in the top ten clones. The sequencing input was whole blood. The receptor source for this set is an adult who was a healthcare worker with PCR-confirmed SARS-CoV-2 infection or an uninfected control (not recorded which).

The table lists this clonotype with many counts. The J gene is TRBJ2-3, the V gene TRBV10-3; 8 bases match TRBD2. With 5 bases clipped from V and 1 base from J, the junction kept 5 bases outside the gene matches. Germline V gene sequence: CDR1 ENHRY, CDR2 SYGVKD. The CDR3 runs to 15 residues. CDR3: CAISTRLARTDTQYF. The CDR3 DNA reads as TGTGCCATCAGTACCAGACTAGCGCGCACAGATACGCAGTATTTT.

This clonotype was seen at least ten times. V usage is TRBV4-1 and J usage is TRBJ1-5, with unresolved D. CDR1 and CDR2 from the germline V gene are MGHRA and YSYEKL. Trimming cost V 3 bases and J 2 bases, with 11 bases left between them. This CDR3 spans 15 amino acids. CDR3 sequence: CASSQDPAGNQPQHF. DNA for the CDR3: TGCGCCAGCAGCCAGGACCCGGCAGGCAATCAGCCCCAGCATTTT.

This clonotype was seen ten or more times. The rearrangement links TRBV7-2 to TRBJ1-1, with D uncertain. CDR1 is SGHTA, CDR2 FQGNSA, per germline. Trimming removed 5 bases at V and 5 bases at J, with 6 bases between. This CDR3 is built from 11 residues. CDR3 in amino acids: CASSPDTEAFF. CDR3 nucleotides: TGTGCCAGCAGCCCCGATACTGAAGCTTTCTTT.

This clonotype occurred many times. The chain recombines TRBV7-2 with TRBJ2-7; no clear D gene. The CDR3 has 13 residues. Trimming cost V 3 bases and J 6 bases, with 12 bases left between them. Germline CDR1 and CDR2: SGHTA and FQGNSA. CDR3 in DNA: TGTGCCAGCAGCTTTAGAGTAGCAGGCGAGCAGTACTTC. Protein sequence: CASSFRVAGEQYF.

This clonotype was found many times. The chain recombines TRBV20-1 with TRBJ1-6, with TRBD1 matching 7 bases. Germline loops: CDR1 DFQATT, CDR2 SNEGSKA (reference sequence). Trimming took 1 base from V and 5 from J; bases not matched to a gene: 5. This CDR3 comprises 15 residues. The CDR3 coding sequence is TGCAGTGCTAGAGCGATTGGGACAGATAATTCACCCCTCCACTTT. Translating gives CSARAIGTDNSPLHF.

This clonotype has ten or more counts. This rearrangement joins TRBV12-3 or TRBV12-4 to TRBJ2-3; 9 positions agree with TRBD2. The CDR3 totals 15 residues. J was trimmed by 4 bases and V by 3 bases; bases with no gene match: 5. The CDR3 region is CASSFIAGAADTQYF. The CDR3 DNA reads TGTGCCAGCAGTTTCATAGCGGGAGCCGCAGATACGCAGTATTTT.

Ten or more counts support this clonotype. The chain links TRBV6-6 to TRBJ1-5; D is undetermined. V lost 2 bases and J 8 bases, leaving 4 bases between the germline ends. The germline gives CDR1 MNHNY, CDR2 SVGAGI (reference sequence). The CDR3 covers 11 residues. This CDR3 reads CASSYREPQHF. In DNA form, the CDR3 reads TGTGCCAGCAGTTACAGGGAGCCCCAGCATTTT.

This clonotype showed up just a few times. The V and J genes are TRBV28 and TRBJ1-5; maybe TRBD1 (5 bases). This CDR3 spans 14 amino acids. Germline lookup yields CDR1 MDHEN and CDR2 SYDVKM. The V gene lost 7 bases and the J gene lost 2 bases, with 12 bases spanning the gap. The CDR3 DNA reads TGTGCCAGCAATAGGGGACTGCGCAATCAGCCCCAGCATTTT. Translated: CASNRGLRNQPQHF.

This clonotype was counted between two and nine times. V usage is TRBV5-1 and J usage is TRBJ2-5, with unresolved D. The CDR3 has 15 amino acids. CDR1 SGHRS and CDR2 YFSETQ come from the germline V gene. V was clipped by 4 bases and J by 1 base, with 14 bases between them. As DNA, the CDR3 is TGCGCCAGCAGCCTTGCGCGGAGTCTCCAAGAGACCCAGTACTTC. Protein product: CASSLARSLQETQYF.

This clonotype was detected ten times or more. CDR3 nucleotide sequence: TGCGCCAGCAGAGCCTGGGACCGGAGAGGAGATACGCAGTATTTT. Its protein is CASRAWDRRGDTQYF. The rearrangement joins TRBV5-1 to TRBJ2-3, with D possibly being TRBD1 or TRBD2 (5 bases each). Trimming took 5 bases from V and 5 from J, leaving 18 bases between them. The CDR3 is 15 residues long. Germline CDR1 is SGHRS and CDR2 is YFSETQ.

This clonotype occurred a few times. The V call is TRBV20-1, the J call TRBJ2-7, with 7 bases identical to TRBD2. In germline, CDR1 is DFQATT, CDR2 SNEGSKA (reference sequence). The CDR3 extends over 14 amino acids. The trim removed 4 bases at V and 3 bases at J, leaving 9 bases unmatched. The CDR3 region has the DNA TGCAGTGCTACCCCAGGATCTAGCGGCTACGAGCAGTACTTC. Amino acid sequence: CSATPGSSGYEQYF.

For the CDR3, the DNA is TGCGCCAGCAGCCCGGACAGGGGGCAAGGCGGGGAGCTGTTTTTT. Amino acid sequence: CASSPDRGQGGELFF. The V gene is TRBV5-1, the J gene TRBJ2-2; TRBD1 matches 11 bases. The CDR3 totals 15 residues. The germline V gene has CDR1 SGHRS and CDR2 YFSETQ. V lost 4 bases and J lost 7; bases outside the gene matches: 6.

This clonotype was recorded a few times. This CDR3 reads CASSLEAAGSATSSPYEQYF. The CDR3 DNA reads TGCGCCAGCAGCTTGGAGGCGGCAGGGTCCGCGACTAGCAGCCCCTACGAGCAGTACTTC. The V gene is TRBV5-1, the J gene TRBJ2-7; TRBD2 matches at 7 bases. V lost 0 bases, J lost 2 bases, and 20 bases stayed unmatched. The CDR3 length is 20 residues. CDR1 and CDR2 from the germline V gene are SGHRS and YFSETQ.

CDR3 sequence reads: CSAAHSGANVLTF. Here the CDR3 DNA reads TGCAGTGCCGCCCATTCCGGGGCCAACGTCCTGACTTTC. V is TRBV20-1 and J is TRBJ2-6; no firm D call. Trimming took 6 bases from V and 4 from J, leaving 10 bases between them. The germline CDR1 and CDR2 sequences are DFQATT and SNEGSKA (reference sequence). The CDR3 loop spans 13 amino acids.

Only a few counts were recorded for this clonotype. The rearrangement uses TRBV20-1 and TRBJ2-7; 14 positions match TRBD2. V lost 7 bases to trimming and J lost 11 bases; unmatched junction nucleotides: 13. This CDR3 contains 14 residues. Germline CDR1 and CDR2: DFQATT and SNEGSKA (reference sequence). CDR3 nucleotides: TGCAGTGTCTCAGCCGGGACTAGCGGGAGATCGGAGTACTTC. This sequence encodes CSVSAGTSGRSEYF.

The chain is built from TRBV27 and TRBJ2-5; D gene uncertain. Trimming took 11 bases from V and 5 from J, leaving 6 bases between them. The V gene's germline CDR1 is MNHEY and CDR2 SMNVEV (reference sequence). CDR3 size: 9 residues. The CDR3 DNA follows: TGTGCCCCCATGGAGACCCAGTACTTC. It is translated as CAPMETQYF.

The chain carries TRBV2 and TRBJ2-2; no clear D. This CDR3 is built from 12 residues. Trimming pared 8 bases from V and 2 bases from J, leaving 6 bases between. Germline values: CDR1 SNHLY, CDR2 FYNNEI. The CDR3 region has the DNA TGTGCCAGCGTCTTAAACACCGGGGAGCTGTTTTTT. It translates to CASVLNTGELFF.

The chain uses TRBV10-3 and TRBJ2-1; TRBD2 matches at 9 bases. Germline trimming cut 5 bases from V and 5 bases from J; bases unmatched to any gene: 7. CDR1 and CDR2 (germline): ENHRY, SYGVKD. The CDR3 totals 15 residues. CDR3 residues: CAISITSGFHNEQFF. The CDR3 DNA is TGTGCCATCAGTATAACTAGCGGGTTTCACAATGAGCAGTTCTTC.

This rearrangement joins TRBV12-3 or TRBV12-4 to TRBJ2-4, with D possibly being TRBD1 (5 bases). V gave up 7 bases and J gave up 6 bases, with 10 bases separating them. The CDR3 is 12 residues long. The CDR3 sequence: CASTADRNIQYF. DNA of the CDR3: TGTGCCAGCACCGCCGACAGAAACATTCAGTACTTC.

This chain links TRBV3-1 with TRBJ2-3; 13 nucleotides line up with TRBD2. CDR3 size: 18 residues. Germline CDR1 LGHDT, CDR2 YNNKEL (reference sequence). Trimming cost V 1 base and J 2 bases; bases outside gene matches: 6. Here the CDR3 DNA reads TGTGCCAGCAGCCAAGTTGGGGGACTAGCGGGACACACAGATACGCAGTATTTT. It codes for CASSQVGGLAGHTDTQYF.

This clonotype was counted ten times or more. The chain combines TRBV6-2 or TRBV6-3 with TRBJ2-7; 9 nucleotides align to TRBD2. Trimming cost V 0 bases and J 7 bases; bases outside gene matches: 7. Germline V lookup: CDR1 MNHEY, CDR2 SVGEGT. The CDR3 extends over 15 amino acids. Here the CDR3 reads CASSYSLGLAREQYF. In DNA, the CDR3 is TGTGCCAGCAGTTACTCGTTGGGACTAGCCAGGGAGCAGTACTTC.

This clonotype was seen only a few times. The CDR3 nucleotides read TGCAGTGCTAGAGATCGGAGGACAGGGAGCAATCAGCCCCAGCATTTT. This translates into CSARDRRTGSNQPQHF. The chain uses TRBV20-1 and TRBJ1-5; TRBD1 matches 8 bases. The V segment lost 0 bases and the J segment 1 base; nucleotides outside the gene matches: 5. CDR1 DFQATT and CDR2 SNEGSKA come from the germline V gene (reference sequence). This CDR3 contains 16 residues.

V gene TRBV28 combines with J gene TRBJ2-7, with a possible D match to TRBD2 (5 bases). Germline V gene data show CDR1 as MDHEN and CDR2 as SYDVKM. The CDR3 sequence is 17 residues long. V lost 8 bases and J lost 4, with 27 bases in between. The CDR3 region has the DNA TGTGCCAGCTCCCCTGGCGGGCGAGGGAGTGTTGGATACGAGCAGTACTTC. Protein product: CASSPGGRGSVGYEQYF. The whole variable domain, filled in from reference TRBV28 and TRBJ2-7, reads DVKVTQSSRYLVKRTGEKVFLECVQDMDHENMFWYRQDPGLGLRLIYFSYDVKMKEKGDIPEGYSVSREKKERFSLILESASTNQTSMYLCASSPGGRGSVGYEQYFGPGTRLTVT.

The V and J genes are TRBV9 and TRBJ1-3; D might be TRBD1 (5 bases). The CDR3 runs to 14 residues. The germline V gene has CDR1 SGDLS and CDR2 YYNGEE. Trimming took off 3 bases at V and 2 bases at J, with 9 bases between the two ends. The CDR3 DNA follows: TGTGCCAGCAGCGAATCACAGGCTGGAAACACCATATATTTT. This sequence encodes CASSESQAGNTIYF.

This chain uses TRBV19 with TRBJ2-7; 9 bases map to TRBD2. V gave up 7 bases and J gave up 0 bases; unmatched junction bases: 4. There are 14 residues in the CDR3. In germline, CDR1 is LNHDA, CDR2 SQIVND (reference sequence). The CDR3 spells CASKSGRSSYEQYF. As DNA, the CDR3 is TGTGCCAGTAAGAGCGGGAGGAGCTCCTACGAGCAGTACTTC. Based on the CDR3 plus reference TRBV19 and TRBJ2-7, the full variable domain is DGGITQSPKYLFRKEGQNVTLSCEQNLNHDAMYWYRQDPGQGLRLIYYSQIVNDFQKGDIAEGYSVSREKKESFPLTVTSAQKNPTAFYLCASKSGRSSYEQYFGPGTRLTVT.

The chain couples TRBV28 to TRBJ2-7, with unresolved D. The CDR3 is 14 amino acids. Germline values: CDR1 MDHEN, CDR2 SYDVKM. Trimming removed 2 bases at V and 3 bases at J, with 11 bases between. The chain's CDR3 is CASSLGPRYYEQYF. The DNA of the CDR3 is TGTGCCAGCAGTTTAGGGCCACGGTACTACGAGCAGTACTTC. The full variable domain, in which reference TRBV28 and TRBJ2-7 provide the parts outside the CDR3, is DVKVTQSSRYLVKRTGEKVFLECVQDMDHENMFWYRQDPGLGLRLIYFSYDVKMKEKGDIPEGYSVSREKKERFSLILESASTNQTSMYLCASSLGPRYYEQYFGPGTRLTVT.

This clonotype was observed many times. The chain combines TRBV12-3 or TRBV12-4 with TRBJ2-7; perhaps TRBD2 as D (6 bases). V was cut by 5 bases and J by 0 bases, with 11 bases left in between. The CDR3 runs to 14 residues. This CDR3 is CASSPGLYSYEQYF. The CDR3 coding sequence is TGTGCCAGCAGTCCGGGACTCTACTCCTACGAGCAGTACTTC.

This clonotype turned up a few times. The chain couples TRBV5-4 to TRBJ2-3; 7 bases are shared with TRBD1. After removal of 4 bases from V and 2 bases from J, the junction contained 10 bases not matched to a gene. The germline CDR1 and CDR2 sequences are SGHNT and YYREEE (reference sequence). The CDR3 is made up of 16 amino acids. The CDR3 coding sequence is TGTGCCAGCAGCAGATTGGGACAGCTCAACACAGATACGCAGTATTTT. Translation gives CASSRLGQLNTDTQYF.